This entry describes one TCR beta chain. The antigen is unknown. No infections or other immune events were documented during collection. This sample stems from a study of identifying expanded T cells in peripheral blood. Broader study findings: Across healthy donors, higher total template counts meant significantly greater approximately 2-week count variance. Technical replicates showed about 1.1 changed clones; roughly two weeks about 16; four weeks 19.

The protocol was immunoSEQ multiplex PCR, while the TCRdb copy is restricted to in-frame clones and leaves out a portion. The sample includes around 120,000 clones, around 89% of them seen just once. The clonotype comes from a person aged 18-70 years in good health. Specimen: blood.

The CDR3 region is CASSKNSARRQLLQETQYF. In nucleotides, the CDR3 is TGTGCCAGCAGCAAAAACTCGGCTAGGCGCCAGCTACTCCAAGAGACCCAGTACTTC. This rearrangement joins TRBV21-1 to TRBJ2-5; the DNA was not used to check the table's D call, TRBD2. TRBV21-1 is marked as a pseudogene. The CDR3 length is 19 residues.